The clone carrying this TCR beta chain was seen many times. The antigen is undetermined. It was with unique molecular identifiers that the TCRbeta library was prepared. TCRdb recomputed calls from the PCR reads with MiXCR, one row per CDR3 protein. The table records some 300,000 distinct CDR3 sequences, 9.5% to 13% of them present only once. This entry is derived from a study of T-cell reconstitution after alpha-beta-depleted transplantation in children. Study-wide results and caveats: Counts and diversity of T cells one year after transplant came mostly from newly produced T cells.

This sequence originates from a boy younger than two with acute myeloid leukemia, due to receive a stem cell transplant. The source was PBMCs, collected before TCRalphabeta/CD19-depleted stem cell transplant.

CDR3 sequence reads: CASSLEPDRAEYGYTF. DNA of the CDR3: TGTGCCAGCAGCTTGGAACCCGACAGGGCAGAATATGGCTACACCTTC. The V call is TRBV5-6, the J call TRBJ1-2; 7 positions agree with TRBD1. Germline V lookup: CDR1 SGHDT, CDR2 YYEEEE. V gave up 0 bases and J gave up 5 bases; unmatched junction bases: 10. This CDR3 is 16 amino acids long.